The clone carrying this T cell receptor beta chain was detected only a few times. What it recognizes is unknown. At least 7 million PBMCs were isolated per sample. The entry originates in a study of blood T cells in healthy people across ages. Study results and caveats: Unsorted PBMCs prevented conclusive naive versus antigen-experienced comparison. Estimates of diversity drawn from one million T cells were considered underestimates.

Combining a sample-barcoded 5' primer with a J-beta primer mix, a second PCR ran for roughly 6 to 12 cycles. Every cDNA molecule bore a tag from a template-switch adaptor containing 12 random nucleotides. One entry per CDR3 protein, called by TCRdb with MiXCR from the 5' RACE reads. The table shows some 1,800,000 distinct CDR3 sequences, with about 39% occurring only once. This receptor was taken from a human donor in good health. The sequencing sample was made of blood.

The CDR3 region is CASSSPGNNSPLHF. The DNA for the CDR3 is TGTGCCAGCAGTTCCCCAGGCAATAATTCACCCCTCCACTTT. The V call is TRBV6-6, the J call TRBJ1-6; no definite D call. CDR3 length: 14 residues. Germline CDR1 reads MNHNY; CDR2 reads SVGAGI (reference sequence). The germline V and J ends were trimmed by 4 bases and 5 bases, with 9 bases remaining between them.